Each of the 28 T cell receptor beta chains below was sequenced from the same sample in a study of CD8 T cells in ankylosing spondylitis. In TCRdb, the 5' RACE reads were re-called with MiXCR into one record per CDR3 protein. The sample records 150,000 to 200,000 distinct CDR3 sequences, over 15% being singletons. The sample comprised blood, either unsorted or a sorted T cell fraction (not recorded which). The source of these receptors is a male donor aged 5 to 29 with ankylosing spondylitis or in good health (not recorded which).

This clonotype was recorded many times. V is TRBV7-9 and J is TRBJ2-7; the D gene is possibly TRBD2 (6 bases). Trimming took off 2 bases at V and 8 bases at J, with 25 bases between the two ends. CDR3 length: 17 amino acids. The germline gives CDR1 SEHNR, CDR2 FQNEAQ (reference sequence). This CDR3 reads CASSLFAGPSPLFQQYF. CDR3 DNA: TGTGCCAGCAGCTTATTTGCGGGACCCTCCCCGTTGTTTCAGCAGTACTTC.

This clonotype was recorded at least ten times. The gene calls are TRBV27 and TRBJ2-1; weak D call: TRBD2 (6 bases). The ends were cut back, 6 bases at V and 4 bases at J, with 22 bases in the middle. In germline, CDR1 is MNHEY, CDR2 SMNVEV (reference sequence). This CDR3 contains 17 residues. The CDR3 DNA is TGTGCCAGCAGCTCTAACACCGGGACTGGGCTATACAATGAGCAGTTCTTC. It translates to CASSSNTGTGLYNEQFF.

This clonotype was seen ten or more times. The genes are TRBV30 and TRBJ2-1, with D perhaps matching TRBD2 (5 bases). The CDR3 runs to 14 residues. Germline V CDR1 and CDR2: GTSNPN, SVGIG (reference sequence). V was clipped by 0 bases and J by 6 bases, with 12 bases between them. This chain's CDR3 is CAWSVSAEFNEQFF. Written as DNA, the CDR3 is TGTGCCTGGAGTGTCTCAGCGGAGTTCAATGAGCAGTTCTTC.

There are many counts of this clonotype. The chain uses TRBV7-9 and TRBJ2-7; D might be TRBD2 (7 bases). This CDR3 region has 15 residues. CDR1 SEHNR and CDR2 FQNEAQ come from the germline V gene (reference sequence). The V and J ends lost 8 bases and 4 bases respectively, with 21 bases between them. CDR3 DNA: TGTGCCAGCGGCCCTGGGGGGGCTCCTCCATACGAGCAGTACGTC. Encoded protein: CASGPGGAPPYEQYV.

This clonotype was picked up many times. The rearrangement joins TRBV7-9 to TRBJ1-4; tentatively, D is TRBD1 (5 bases). Trimming took 5 bases from V and 8 from J, leaving 18 bases between them. There are 15 residues in the CDR3. Germline-derived CDR1 and CDR2 are SEHNR and FQNEAQ (reference sequence). CDR3 sequence (DNA): TGTGCCAGCAGCCCAGACGGCCCCGGGGGGGAAAAACTGTTTTTT. This translates into CASSPDGPGGEKLFF.

V and J are TRBV18 and TRBJ2-3; D ambiguous. This CDR3 region has 15 residues. The germline gives CDR1 KGHSH, CDR2 LQKENI. V lost 0 bases and J lost 4, with 11 bases in between. The CDR3 region has the DNA TGTGCCAGCTCACCACCGGATCAATTCCCAGATACGCAGTATTTT. This gives the protein CASSPPDQFPDTQYF.

Many counts were recorded for this clonotype. The rearrangement links TRBV19 to TRBJ2-1; TRBD1 matches at 9 bases. Germline V CDR1 and CDR2: LNHDA, SQIVND (reference sequence). With V trimmed by 3 bases and J by 6 bases, 9 bases remained unmatched. The CDR3 is 16 amino acids. CDR3 coding DNA: TGTGCCAGTAGTATTGGAATGGGGACAGGGTCCAATGAGCAGTTCTTC. Residues: CASSIGMGTGSNEQFF.

The chain employs TRBV29-1 and TRBJ1-1; no clear D gene. The germline V gene has CDR1 SQVTM and CDR2 ANQGSEA. The length of the CDR3 is 14 residues. Trimming cost V 0 bases and J 1 base, with 9 bases left between them. The CDR3 DNA follows: TGCAGCGTTGAAGATCTATCGGGGAACACTGAAGCTTTCTTT. Translating gives CSVEDLSGNTEAFF.

This clonotype has ten or more counts. V gene TRBV29-1 combines with J gene TRBJ1-1; TRBD1 aligns across 9 bases. J gave up 2 bases and V 4 bases, and 2 bases lay outside the gene matches. Germline V CDR1 and CDR2: SQVTM, ANQGSEA. The CDR3 consists of 13 residues. Written as DNA, the CDR3 is TGCAGCGTTGGGGACAGGGTCAACACTGAAGCTTTCTTT. Protein product: CSVGDRVNTEAFF.

The chain combines TRBV30 with TRBJ2-1; D remains ambiguous. Germline V gene sequence: CDR1 GTSNPN, CDR2 SVGIG (reference sequence). The CDR3 is 8 residues long. V lost 4 bases and J 15 bases, leaving 7 bases between the germline ends. Here the CDR3 DNA reads TGTGCCTGGAACAGTCGGTTCTTC. Protein sequence: CAWNSRFF.

Many counts were recorded for this clonotype. The V call is TRBV6-6, the J call TRBJ2-7, with a tentative D call TRBD1 (5 bases). Germline CDR1 MNHNY, CDR2 SVGAGI (reference sequence). The CDR3 is 13 amino acids. Trimming removed 2 bases at V and 3 bases at J, with 8 bases between. The CDR3: CASSYLTVYEQYF. The CDR3 DNA follows: TGTGCCAGCAGTTACCTGACAGTCTACGAGCAGTACTTC.

In this sample, this clonotype turned up many times. The rearrangement uses TRBV6-2 or TRBV6-3 and TRBJ2-5, with TRBD2 identical over 9 bases. The V gene end was trimmed by 0 bases and the J gene end by 4 bases; junction bases not matched to a gene: 6. Germline values: CDR1 MNHEY, CDR2 SVGEGT. The CDR3 is 16 residues long. CDR3 region: CASSYSLAGDRETQYF. The DNA for the CDR3 is TGTGCCAGCAGTTACTCTTTAGCGGGAGATCGAGAGACCCAGTACTTC.

This clonotype was detected ten times or more. The chain uses TRBV5-5 and TRBJ2-3, with unresolved D. Trimming shortened V by 5 bases and J by 2 bases, and 9 bases separated the two germline ends. Germline assignment: CDR1 SGHKS and CDR2 YYEKEE (reference sequence). This CDR3 comprises 13 residues. The CDR3 sequence is CASRPIITDTQYF. Written as DNA, the CDR3 is TGTGCCAGCAGGCCGATTATCACAGATACGCAGTATTTT. Supplemented by reference TRBV5-5 and TRBJ2-3, the full variable domain reads DAGVTQSPTHLIKTRGQQVTLRCSPISGHKSVSWYQQVLGQGPQFIFQYYEKEERGRGNFPDRFSARQFPNYSSELNVNALLLGDSALYLCASRPIITDTQYFGPGTRLTVL.

The chain is built from TRBV29-1 and TRBJ2-1; D gene ambiguous. With 3 bases removed from V and 2 bases from J, the gap between germline ends came to 8 bases. The CDR3 sequence is 13 residues long. The V gene's germline CDR1 is SQVTM and CDR2 ANQGSEA. The DNA of the CDR3 is TGCAGCGTTGAGGAGCAGACCTACAATGAGCAGTTCTTC. Translated: CSVEEQTYNEQFF.

This clonotype was detected ten times or more. The chain recombines TRBV2 with TRBJ2-7; possible D gene TRBD2, 5 bases. Trimming shortened V by 9 bases and J by 3 bases, and 12 bases separated the two germline ends. Per the germline V gene, CDR1 is SNHLY and CDR2 is FYNNEI. The CDR3 consists of 12 residues. The CDR3, as DNA: TGTGCCAGTACACCCGGGGACTACGAGCAGTACGTC. Its translation: CASTPGDYEQYV.

This clonotype was counted many times. This chain joins TRBV5-6 and TRBJ1-3, with 7 bases matching TRBD1. Germline assignment: CDR1 SGHDT and CDR2 YYEEEE. J gave up 3 bases and V 3 bases, and 12 bases lay outside the gene matches. The CDR3 runs to 17 residues. The CDR3 region is CASSSRRTGGFGNTIYF. Written as DNA, the CDR3 is TGTGCCAGCAGCTCCCGAAGGACAGGAGGTTTTGGAAACACCATATATTTT.

This clonotype occurred many times. The chain recombines TRBV27 with TRBJ1-6, with TRBD1 identical over 7 bases. Losses at the gene ends were 6 bases for V and 5 bases for J; bases not matched to a gene: 4. CDR3 length equals 14 residues. CDR1 is MNHEY and CDR2 is SMNVEV in the germline V gene (reference sequence). CDR3 sequence reads: CASRGTANNSPLHF. CDR3 sequence (DNA): TGTGCCAGCAGAGGGACAGCGAATAATTCACCCCTCCACTTT.

This clonotype was observed many times. The chain couples TRBV6-5 to TRBJ2-7, with 11 positions matching TRBD2. Looked up from germline, CDR1 is MNHEY and CDR2 is SVGAGI. The trim removed 8 bases at V and 3 bases at J, leaving 9 bases unmatched. The CDR3 runs 15 residues. CDR3 sequence: CASRDRLAGNYEQYF. The CDR3 DNA reads as TGTGCCAGCCGAGACCGACTAGCGGGAAACTACGAGCAGTACTTC.

This clonotype was seen many times. The V gene is TRBV4-2, the J gene TRBJ1-5; TRBD1 aligns across 10 bases. This CDR3 has 16 amino acids. Looked up from germline, CDR1 is LGHNA and CDR2 is YNFKEQ. J gave up 4 bases and V 4 bases, and 7 bases lay outside the gene matches. The CDR3 nucleotides are TGTGCCAGCAGCCGGGGACAGGGGACCCCAAATCAGCCCCAGCATTTT. It yields the protein CASSRGQGTPNQPQHF.

In its sample, this clonotype was seen a few times. The genes are TRBV4-3 and TRBJ2-4; the D gene is possibly TRBD1 (6 bases). The CDR3 is 15 residues long. The V gene lost 4 bases and the J gene lost 1 base, with 11 bases spanning the gap. Germline CDR1 LGHNA, CDR2 YSLEER. CDR3 residues: CASSLEGEAKNIQYF. As DNA, the CDR3 is TGCGCCAGCAGCCTAGAGGGGGAGGCCAAAAACATTCAGTACTTC.

This clonotype came up a few times. The chain employs TRBV10-3 and TRBJ2-7; D is unclear. Germline CDR1 is ENHRY and CDR2 is SYGVKD. Trimming removed 8 bases at V and 12 bases at J, with 14 bases between. CDR3 length equals 10 residues. CDR3 protein: CAIGRADRYF. The DNA for the CDR3 is TGTGCCATCGGTAGGGCCGATAGGTACTTC.

This clonotype appeared many times. The CDR3 loop reads CASSSPVEQYF. As DNA, the CDR3 is TGTGCCAGCAGTTCCCCGGTGGAGCAGTACTTC. The chain couples TRBV6-2 or TRBV6-3 to TRBJ2-7; D is unclear. From germline, CDR1 is MNHEY and CDR2 SVGEGT. The CDR3 contains 11 residues. The V gene lost 4 bases and the J gene lost 7 bases, with 8 bases spanning the gap.

This clonotype was seen only once. The rearrangement links TRBV7-9 to TRBJ2-3; 12 positions match TRBD2. This CDR3 comprises 18 residues. J lost 5 bases, V lost 4 bases, and 13 bases had no gene match. In germline, CDR1 is SEHNR, CDR2 FQNEAQ (reference sequence). The CDR3 sequence: CASSSSLAGGQRRDTQYF. The CDR3 coding sequence is TGTGCCAGCAGCTCATCCCTAGCGGGAGGGCAACGAAGAGATACGCAGTATTTT.

Ten or more counts support this clonotype. The chain couples TRBV5-1 to TRBJ1-6, with a possible D match to TRBD1 (6 bases). The CDR3 has 14 amino acids. Per germline, CDR1 SGHRS and CDR2 YFSETQ. V lost 3 bases to trimming and J lost 4 bases, with 8 bases between them. The DNA for the CDR3 is TGCGCCAGCAGCTCACAGGGATATAATTCACCCCTCCACTTT. Encoded protein: CASSSQGYNSPLHF.

This clonotype was picked up a small number of times. Written as DNA, the CDR3 is TGTGCCAGCAGTTCTTATAGCGGCGAGCAGTACTTC. Amino acids: CASSSYSGEQYF. The chain carries TRBV27 and TRBJ2-7; D is possibly TRBD2 (6 bases). The length of the CDR3 is 12 residues. V lost 4 bases to trimming and J lost 6 bases, with 10 bases between them. Germline lookup yields CDR1 MNHEY and CDR2 SMNVEV (reference sequence).

This clonotype was picked up many times. The chain employs TRBV9 and TRBJ2-3; 13 bases align to TRBD2. Trimming at V came to 2 bases and at J to 5 bases, leaving 8 bases not matched to a gene. This CDR3 comprises 17 residues. Germline-derived CDR1 and CDR2 are SGDLS and YYNGEE. The CDR3 loop reads CASSVRGLAGTRDTQYF. CDR3 DNA sequence: TGTGCCAGCAGCGTGCGGGGACTAGCGGGAACCCGAGATACGCAGTATTTT. Complete variable domain (other parts from reference TRBV9 and TRBJ2-3): DSGVTQTPKHLITATGQRVTLRCSPRSGDLSVYWYQQSLDQGLQFLIQYYNGEERAKGNILERFSAQQFPDLHSELNLSSLELGDSALYFCASSVRGLAGTRDTQYFGPGTRLTVL.

The CDR3: CASTIQGAGPYEQYF. CDR3 DNA: TGTGCCAGCACTATCCAGGGTGCGGGTCCTTACGAGCAGTACTTC. This chain joins TRBV28 and TRBJ2-7; D assignment may be TRBD1 or TRBD2 (5 bases each). Germline CDR1 and CDR2: MDHEN and SYDVKM. The CDR3 extends over 15 amino acids. The ends were cut back, 7 bases at V and 4 bases at J, with 20 bases in the middle.

This clonotype was counted at least ten times. The V gene is TRBV29-1, the J gene TRBJ2-1; D not certain. Germline values: CDR1 SQVTM, CDR2 ANQGSEA. There are 10 residues in the CDR3. The V end lost 4 bases, the J end lost 12 bases, and 10 bases lay between the germline ends. Here the CDR3 reads CSVGLVAQFF. The CDR3 DNA reads TGCAGCGTTGGTCTGGTGGCGCAGTTCTTC.